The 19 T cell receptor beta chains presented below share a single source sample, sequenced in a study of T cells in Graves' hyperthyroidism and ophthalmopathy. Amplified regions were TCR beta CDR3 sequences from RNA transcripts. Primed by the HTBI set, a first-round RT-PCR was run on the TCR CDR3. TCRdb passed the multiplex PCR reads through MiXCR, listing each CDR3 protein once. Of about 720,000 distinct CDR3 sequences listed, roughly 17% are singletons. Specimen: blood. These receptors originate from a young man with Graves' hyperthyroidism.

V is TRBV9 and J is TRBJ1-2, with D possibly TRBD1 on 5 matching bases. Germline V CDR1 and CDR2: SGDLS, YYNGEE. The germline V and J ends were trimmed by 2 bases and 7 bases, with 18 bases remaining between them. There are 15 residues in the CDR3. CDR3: CASSVGLLRQIGYTF. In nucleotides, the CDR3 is TGTGCCAGCAGCGTTGGTCTCCTAAGACAGATTGGCTACACCTTC.

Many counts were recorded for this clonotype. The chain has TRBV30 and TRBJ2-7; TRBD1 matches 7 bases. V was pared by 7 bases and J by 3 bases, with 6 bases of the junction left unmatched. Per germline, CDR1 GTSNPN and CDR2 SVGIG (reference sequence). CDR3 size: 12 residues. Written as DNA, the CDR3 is TGTGCCTTTGGACAGGACGACTACGAGCAGTACTTC. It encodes CAFGQDDYEQYF. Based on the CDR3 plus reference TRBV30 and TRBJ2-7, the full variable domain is SQTIHQWPATLVQPVGSPLSLECTVEGTSNPNLYWYRQAAGRGLQLLFYSVGIGQISSEVPQNLSASRPQDRQFILSSKKLLLSDSGFYLCAFGQDDYEQYFGPGTRLTVT.

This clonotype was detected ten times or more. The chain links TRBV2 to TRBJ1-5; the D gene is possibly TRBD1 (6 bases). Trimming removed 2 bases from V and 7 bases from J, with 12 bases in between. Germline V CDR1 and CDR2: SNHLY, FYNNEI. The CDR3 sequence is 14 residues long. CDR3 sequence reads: CASSERTVRQPQHF. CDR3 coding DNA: TGTGCCAGCAGTGAAAGGACAGTAAGACAGCCCCAGCATTTT.

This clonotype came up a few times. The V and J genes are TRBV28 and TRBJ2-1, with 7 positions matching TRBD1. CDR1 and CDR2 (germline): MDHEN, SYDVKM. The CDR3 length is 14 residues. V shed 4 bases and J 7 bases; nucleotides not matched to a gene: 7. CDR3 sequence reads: CASSSTGILNEQFF. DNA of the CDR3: TGTGCCAGCAGTTCGACAGGGATACTGAATGAGCAGTTCTTC. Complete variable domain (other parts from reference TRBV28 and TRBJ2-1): DVKVTQSSRYLVKRTGEKVFLECVQDMDHENMFWYRQDPGLGLRLIYFSYDVKMKEKGDIPEGYSVSREKKERFSLILESASTNQTSMYLCASSSTGILNEQFFGPGTRLTVL.

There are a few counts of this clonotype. For the CDR3, the DNA is TGTGCCAGCAGCTTATTCCTTATTCGTGGTAAACCCACCGACACCGGGGAGCTGTTTTTT. Its protein is CASSLFLIRGKPTDTGELFF. The V gene is TRBV7-9, the J gene TRBJ2-2; D is undetermined. V was trimmed by 2 bases and J by 3 bases, leaving 25 bases between them. The CDR3 is 20 amino acids. Germline V gene data show CDR1 as SEHNR and CDR2 as FQNEAQ (reference sequence).

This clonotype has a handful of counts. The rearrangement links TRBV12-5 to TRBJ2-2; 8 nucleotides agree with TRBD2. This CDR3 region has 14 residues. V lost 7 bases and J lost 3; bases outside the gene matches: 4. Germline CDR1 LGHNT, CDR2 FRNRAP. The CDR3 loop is CASAGTRDTGELFF. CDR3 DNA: TGTGCTAGTGCCGGGACTAGAGACACCGGGGAGCTGTTTTTT.

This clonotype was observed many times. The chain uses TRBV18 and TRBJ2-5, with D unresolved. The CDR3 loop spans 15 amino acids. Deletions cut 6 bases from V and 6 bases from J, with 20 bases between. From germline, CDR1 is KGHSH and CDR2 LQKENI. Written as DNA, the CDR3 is TGTGCCAGCTCCCCTAGTCGTAGCAACTCCAAGACCCAGTACTTC. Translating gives CASSPSRSNSKTQYF.

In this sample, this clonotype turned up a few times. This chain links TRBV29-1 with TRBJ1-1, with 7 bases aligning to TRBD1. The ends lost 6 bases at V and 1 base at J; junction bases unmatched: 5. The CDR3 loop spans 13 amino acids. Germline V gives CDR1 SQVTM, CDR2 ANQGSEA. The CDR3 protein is CSVMGQPNTEAFF. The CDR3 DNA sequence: TGCAGCGTCATGGGACAGCCGAACACTGAAGCTTTCTTT.

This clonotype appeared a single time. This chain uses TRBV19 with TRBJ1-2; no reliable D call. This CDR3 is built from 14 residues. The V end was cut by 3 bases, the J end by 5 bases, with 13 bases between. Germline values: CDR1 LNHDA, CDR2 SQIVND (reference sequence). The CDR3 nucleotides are TGTGCCAGTAGTATCGGGCACCAAAGGTATGGCTACACCTTC. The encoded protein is CASSIGHQRYGYTF.

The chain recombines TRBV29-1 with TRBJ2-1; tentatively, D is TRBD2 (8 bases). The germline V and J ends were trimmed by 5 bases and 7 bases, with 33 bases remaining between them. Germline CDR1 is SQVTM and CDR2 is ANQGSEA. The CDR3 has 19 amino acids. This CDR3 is CSVRPRQGQAGVSFNEQFF. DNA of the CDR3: TGCAGCGTTCGGCCCCGACAGGGACAAGCGGGAGTCTCATTTAATGAGCAGTTCTTC.

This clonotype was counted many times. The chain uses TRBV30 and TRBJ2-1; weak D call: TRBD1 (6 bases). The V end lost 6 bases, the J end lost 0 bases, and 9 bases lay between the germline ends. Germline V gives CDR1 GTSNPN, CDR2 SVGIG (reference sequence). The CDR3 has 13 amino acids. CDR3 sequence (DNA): TGTGCCTGTACGGACAGCTCCTACAATGAGCAGTTCTTC. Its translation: CACTDSSYNEQFF.

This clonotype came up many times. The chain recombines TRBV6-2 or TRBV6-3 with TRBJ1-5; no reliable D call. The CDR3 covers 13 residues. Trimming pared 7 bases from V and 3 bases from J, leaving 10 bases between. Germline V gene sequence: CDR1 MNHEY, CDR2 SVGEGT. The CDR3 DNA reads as TGTGCCAGCACCTCCTCTGCCAATCAGCCCCAGCATTTT. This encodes CASTSSANQPQHF.

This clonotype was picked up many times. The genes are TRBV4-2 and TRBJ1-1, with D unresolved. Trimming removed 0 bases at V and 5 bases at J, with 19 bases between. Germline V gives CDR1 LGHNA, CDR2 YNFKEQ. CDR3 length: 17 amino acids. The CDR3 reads CASSQDRRREKRTEAFF. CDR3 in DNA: TGTGCCAGCAGCCAAGATCGACGGAGGGAAAAGAGGACTGAAGCTTTCTTT.

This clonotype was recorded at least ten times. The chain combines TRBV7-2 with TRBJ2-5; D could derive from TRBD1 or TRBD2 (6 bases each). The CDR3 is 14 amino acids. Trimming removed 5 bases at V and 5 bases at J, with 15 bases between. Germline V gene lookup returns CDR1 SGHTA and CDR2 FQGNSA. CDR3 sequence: CASSPGAGWETQYF. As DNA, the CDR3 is TGTGCCAGCAGCCCGGGGGCAGGGTGGGAGACCCAGTACTTC.

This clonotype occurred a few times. CDR3 coding DNA: TGTGCCAGCAGCGTAGGAGGGACAGACACAGATACGCAGTATTTT. It specifies CASSVGGTDTDTQYF. This chain joins TRBV9 and TRBJ2-3, with TRBD1 identical over 7 bases. Germline V gives CDR1 SGDLS, CDR2 YYNGEE. The CDR3 contains 15 residues. V was pared by 0 bases and J by 2 bases, with 3 bases of the junction left unmatched.

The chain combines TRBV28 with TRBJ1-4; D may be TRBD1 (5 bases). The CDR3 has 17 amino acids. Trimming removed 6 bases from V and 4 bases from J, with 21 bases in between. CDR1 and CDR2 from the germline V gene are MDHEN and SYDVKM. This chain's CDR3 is CASRVDRHFPINEKLFF. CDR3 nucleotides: TGTGCCAGCAGGGTAGACAGACACTTCCCCATTAATGAAAAACTGTTTTTT.

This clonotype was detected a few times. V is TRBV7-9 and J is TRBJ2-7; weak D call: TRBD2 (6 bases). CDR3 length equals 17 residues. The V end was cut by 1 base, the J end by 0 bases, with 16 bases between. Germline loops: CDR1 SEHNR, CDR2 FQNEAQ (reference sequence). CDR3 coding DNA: TGTGCCAGCAGCTTAGGGGCTTTCGGGGGTAGCTCCTACGAGCAGTACTTC. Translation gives CASSLGAFGGSSYEQYF.

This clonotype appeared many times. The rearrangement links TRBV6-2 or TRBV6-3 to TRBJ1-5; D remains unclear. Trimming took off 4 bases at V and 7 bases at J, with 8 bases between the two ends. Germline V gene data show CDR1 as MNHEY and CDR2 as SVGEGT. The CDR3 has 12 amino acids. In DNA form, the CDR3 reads TGTGCCAGCAGTTTCCGCTGGCAGCCCCAGCATTTT. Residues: CASSFRWQPQHF.

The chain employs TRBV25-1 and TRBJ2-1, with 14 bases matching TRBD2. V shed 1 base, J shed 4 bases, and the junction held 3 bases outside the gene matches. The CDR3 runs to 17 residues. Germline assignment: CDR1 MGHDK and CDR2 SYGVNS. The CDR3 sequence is CASSESGLAGGYNEQFF. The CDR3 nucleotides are TGTGCCAGCAGTGAATCCGGACTAGCGGGGGGATACAATGAGCAGTTCTTC.